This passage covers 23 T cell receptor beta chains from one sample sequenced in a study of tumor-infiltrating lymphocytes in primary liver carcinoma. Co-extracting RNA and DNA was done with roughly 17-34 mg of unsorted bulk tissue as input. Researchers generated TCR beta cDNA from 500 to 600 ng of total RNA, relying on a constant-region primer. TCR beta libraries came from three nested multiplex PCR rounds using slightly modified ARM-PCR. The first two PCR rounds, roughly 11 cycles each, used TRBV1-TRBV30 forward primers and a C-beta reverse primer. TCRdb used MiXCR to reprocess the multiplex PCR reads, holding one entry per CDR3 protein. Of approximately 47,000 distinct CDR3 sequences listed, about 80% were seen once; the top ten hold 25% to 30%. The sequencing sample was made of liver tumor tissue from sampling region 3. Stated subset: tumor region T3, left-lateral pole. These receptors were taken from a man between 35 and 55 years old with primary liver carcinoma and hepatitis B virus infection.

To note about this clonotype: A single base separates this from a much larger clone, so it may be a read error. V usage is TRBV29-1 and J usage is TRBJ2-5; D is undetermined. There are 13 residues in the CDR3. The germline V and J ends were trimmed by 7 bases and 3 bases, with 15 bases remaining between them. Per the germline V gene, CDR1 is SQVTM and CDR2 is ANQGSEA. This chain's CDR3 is CSAGRQIKETQYF. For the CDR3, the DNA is TGCAGCGCAGGACGGCAGATTAAAGAGACCCAGTACTTC.

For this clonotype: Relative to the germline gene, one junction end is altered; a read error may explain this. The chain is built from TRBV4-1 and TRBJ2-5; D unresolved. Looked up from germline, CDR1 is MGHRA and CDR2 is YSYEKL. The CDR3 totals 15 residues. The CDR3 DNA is TGCGCCAGCGGCCATGATACGAACGGTCAAGAGACCCAGTACTTC. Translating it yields CASGHDTNGQETQYF.

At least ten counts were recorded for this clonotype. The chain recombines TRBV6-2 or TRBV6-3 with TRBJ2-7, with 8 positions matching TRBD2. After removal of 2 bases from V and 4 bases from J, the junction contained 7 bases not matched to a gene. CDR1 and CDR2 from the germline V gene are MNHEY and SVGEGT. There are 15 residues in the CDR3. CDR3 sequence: CASSYRGLATYEQYF. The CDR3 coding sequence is TGTGCCAGCAGTTACCGAGGACTAGCTACGTACGAGCAGTACTTC.

CDR3 region: CASSRVGSGVVEQYF. The CDR3 DNA is TGCGCCAGCAGCCGAGTGGGATCAGGGGTGGTCGAGCAGTACTTC. The J gene is TRBJ2-7, the V gene TRBV4-1; TRBD1 might be the D (6 bases). Germline V gives CDR1 MGHRA, CDR2 YSYEKL. The CDR3 runs to 15 residues. The V end was cut by 4 bases, the J end by 6 bases, with 19 bases between.

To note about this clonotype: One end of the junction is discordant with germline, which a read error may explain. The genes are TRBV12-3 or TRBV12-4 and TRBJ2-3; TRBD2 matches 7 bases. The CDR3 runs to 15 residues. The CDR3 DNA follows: TGCGCCAGCGCCCAGGTAGCGGGCGCCACAGATACGCAGTATTTT. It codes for CASAQVAGATDTQYF.

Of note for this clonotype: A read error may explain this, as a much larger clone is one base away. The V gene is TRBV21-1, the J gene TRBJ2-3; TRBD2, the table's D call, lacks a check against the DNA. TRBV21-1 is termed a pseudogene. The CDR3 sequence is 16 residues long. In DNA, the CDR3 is TGTGCCAGCATCCCGGAGGTGGCTAGCGGGAGAGATACGCAGTATTTT. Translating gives CASIPEVASGRDTQYF.

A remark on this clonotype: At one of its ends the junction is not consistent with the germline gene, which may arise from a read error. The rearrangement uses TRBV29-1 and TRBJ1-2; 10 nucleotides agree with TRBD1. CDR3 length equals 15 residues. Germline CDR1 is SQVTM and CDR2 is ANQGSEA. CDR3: CGAGDRGDLDYGYAF. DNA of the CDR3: TGCGGCGCCGGGGACAGGGGAGACCTGGACTATGGTTACGCCTTC. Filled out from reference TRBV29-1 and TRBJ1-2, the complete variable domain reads SAVISQKPSRDICQRGTSLTIQCQVDSQVTMMFWYRQQPGQSLTLIATANQGSEATYESGFVIDKFPISRPNLTFSTLTVSNMSPEDSSIYLCGAGDRGDLDYGYAFGSGTRLTVV.

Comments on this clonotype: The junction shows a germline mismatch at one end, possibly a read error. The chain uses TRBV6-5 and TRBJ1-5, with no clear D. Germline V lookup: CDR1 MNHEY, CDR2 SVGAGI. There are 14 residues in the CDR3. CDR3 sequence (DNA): TGTACCAGCAGTTTTTCATGGAAGGTGCAGCCCCAGCATTTT. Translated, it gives CTSSFSWKVQPQHF.

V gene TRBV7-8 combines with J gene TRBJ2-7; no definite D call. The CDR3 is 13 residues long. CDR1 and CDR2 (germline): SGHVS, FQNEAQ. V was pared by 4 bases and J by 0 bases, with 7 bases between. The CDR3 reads CASSSTLSYEQYF. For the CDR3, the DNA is TGTGCCAGCAGCTCAACCCTCTCCTACGAGCAGTACTTC. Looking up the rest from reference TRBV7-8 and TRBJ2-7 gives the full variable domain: GAGVSQSPRYKVAKRGQDVALRCDPISGHVSLFWYQQALGQGPEFLTYFQNEAQLDKSGLPSDRFFAERPEGSVSTLKIQRTQQEDSAVYLCASSSTLSYEQYFGPGTRLTVT.

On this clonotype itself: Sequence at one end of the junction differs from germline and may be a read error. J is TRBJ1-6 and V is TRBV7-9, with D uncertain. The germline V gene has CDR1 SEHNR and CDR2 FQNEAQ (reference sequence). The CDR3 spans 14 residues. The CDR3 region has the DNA TGTGCCAGTAGCTTAGATTTCAATAATCCACCCCTCCACTTT. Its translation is CASSLDFNNPPLHF. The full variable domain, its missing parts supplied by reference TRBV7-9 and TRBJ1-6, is DTGVSQNPRHKITKRGQNVTFRCDPISEHNRLYWYRQTLGQGPEFLTYFQNEAQLEKSRLLSDRFSAERPKGSFSTLEIQRTEQGDSAMYLCASSLDFNNPPLHFGNGTRLTVT.

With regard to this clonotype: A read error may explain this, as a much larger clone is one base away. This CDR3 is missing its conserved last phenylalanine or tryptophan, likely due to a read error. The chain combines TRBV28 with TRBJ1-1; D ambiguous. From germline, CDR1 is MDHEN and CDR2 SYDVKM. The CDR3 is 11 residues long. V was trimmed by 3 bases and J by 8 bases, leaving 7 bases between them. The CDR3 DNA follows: TGTGCCAGCAGTTTCATGACAGAAGCTTTCTCT. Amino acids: CASSFMTEAFS.

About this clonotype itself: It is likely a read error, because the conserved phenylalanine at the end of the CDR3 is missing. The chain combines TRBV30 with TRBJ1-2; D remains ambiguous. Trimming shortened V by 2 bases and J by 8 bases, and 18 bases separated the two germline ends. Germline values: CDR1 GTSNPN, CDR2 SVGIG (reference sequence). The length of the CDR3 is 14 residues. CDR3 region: CAWSPGDGLAGYTL. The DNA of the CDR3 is TGTGCCTGGAGTCCTGGTGACGGGCTGGCGGGCTACACCCTC.

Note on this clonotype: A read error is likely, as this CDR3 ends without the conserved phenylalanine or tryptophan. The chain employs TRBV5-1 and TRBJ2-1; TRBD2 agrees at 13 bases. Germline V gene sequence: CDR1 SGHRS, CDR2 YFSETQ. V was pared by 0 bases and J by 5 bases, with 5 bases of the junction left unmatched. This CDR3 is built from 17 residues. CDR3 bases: TGCGCCAGCAGCTTGGAGGGGGGACTAGCGGGACACAATGAGCAGTTCTGC. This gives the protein CASSLEGGLAGHNEQFC.

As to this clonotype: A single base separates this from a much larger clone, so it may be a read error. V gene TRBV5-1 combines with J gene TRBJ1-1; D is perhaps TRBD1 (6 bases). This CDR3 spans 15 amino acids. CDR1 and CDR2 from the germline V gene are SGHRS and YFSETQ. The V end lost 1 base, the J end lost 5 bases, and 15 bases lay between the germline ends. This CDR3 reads CASSLTGIGGTEAFF. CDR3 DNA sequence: TGCGCCAGCAGCTTGACCGGGATAGGGGGAACTGAAGCTTTCTTT.

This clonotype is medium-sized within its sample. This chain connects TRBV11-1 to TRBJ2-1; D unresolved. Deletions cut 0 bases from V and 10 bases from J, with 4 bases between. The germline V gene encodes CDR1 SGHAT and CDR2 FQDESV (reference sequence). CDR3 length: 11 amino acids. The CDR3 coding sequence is TGTGCCAGCAGCTTAGCGGGAGAGCAGTTCTTC. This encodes CASSLAGEQFF.

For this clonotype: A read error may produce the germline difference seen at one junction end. This chain's CDR3 is CASSFGTTNTGELFF. The CDR3 nucleotides read TGCGCCAGTAGCTTCGGGACCACGAACACCGGGGAGCTGTTTTTT. V is TRBV5-1 and J is TRBJ2-2; possibly TRBD1 or TRBD2 for D (5 bases each). The CDR3 runs to 15 residues. Germline V CDR1 and CDR2: SGHRS, YFSETQ.

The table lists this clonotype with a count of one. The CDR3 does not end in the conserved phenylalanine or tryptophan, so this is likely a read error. As DNA, the CDR3 is TGCAGCGTTGAAGATGTTTACGGCTATGGCTACACCTCC. It codes for CSVEDVYGYGYTS. The rearrangement joins TRBV29-1 to TRBJ1-2; D gene ambiguous. Germline V gives CDR1 SQVTM, CDR2 ANQGSEA. Trimming took 0 bases from V and 4 from J, leaving 9 bases between them. The CDR3 extends over 13 amino acids.

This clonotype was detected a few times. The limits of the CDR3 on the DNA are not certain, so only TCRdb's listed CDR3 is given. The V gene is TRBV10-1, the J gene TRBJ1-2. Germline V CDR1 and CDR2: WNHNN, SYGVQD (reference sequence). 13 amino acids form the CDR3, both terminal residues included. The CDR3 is CASSESRDYGCTF.

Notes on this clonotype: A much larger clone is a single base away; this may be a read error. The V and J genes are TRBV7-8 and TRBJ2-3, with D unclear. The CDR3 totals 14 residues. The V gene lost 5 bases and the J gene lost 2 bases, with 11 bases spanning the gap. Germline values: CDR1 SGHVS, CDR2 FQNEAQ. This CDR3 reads CASSQWLHTDTQYF. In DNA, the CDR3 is TGTGCCAGCAGCCAGTGGTTGCACACAGATACGCAGTATTTT. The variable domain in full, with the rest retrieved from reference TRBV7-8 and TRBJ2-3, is GAGVSQSPRYKVAKRGQDVALRCDPISGHVSLFWYQQALGQGPEFLTYFQNEAQLDKSGLPSDRFFAERPEGSVSTLKIQRTQQEDSAVYLCASSQWLHTDTQYFGPGTRLTVL.

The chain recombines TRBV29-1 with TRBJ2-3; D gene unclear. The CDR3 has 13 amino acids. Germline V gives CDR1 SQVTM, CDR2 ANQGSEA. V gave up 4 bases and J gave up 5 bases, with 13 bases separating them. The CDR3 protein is CSVVRANLDTQYF. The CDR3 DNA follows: TGCAGCGTTGTAAGGGCTAACCTAGATACGCAGTATTTT.

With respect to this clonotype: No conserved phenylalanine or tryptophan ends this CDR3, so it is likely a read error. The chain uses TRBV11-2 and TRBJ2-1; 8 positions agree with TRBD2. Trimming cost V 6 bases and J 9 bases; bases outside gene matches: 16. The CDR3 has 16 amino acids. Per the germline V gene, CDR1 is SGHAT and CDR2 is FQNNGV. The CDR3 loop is CASSLDIGLAVGEQFL. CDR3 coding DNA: TGTGCCAGCAGTTTGGATATCGGACTAGCCGTGGGTGAGCAGTTCTTA.

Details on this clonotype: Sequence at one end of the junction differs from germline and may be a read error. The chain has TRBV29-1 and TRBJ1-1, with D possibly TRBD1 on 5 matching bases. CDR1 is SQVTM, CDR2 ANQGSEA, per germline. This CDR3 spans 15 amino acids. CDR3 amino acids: CSVAGGAQANTEAFF. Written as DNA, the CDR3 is TGTAGCGTTGCCGGAGGGGCGCAGGCTAACACTGAAGCTTTCTTT.

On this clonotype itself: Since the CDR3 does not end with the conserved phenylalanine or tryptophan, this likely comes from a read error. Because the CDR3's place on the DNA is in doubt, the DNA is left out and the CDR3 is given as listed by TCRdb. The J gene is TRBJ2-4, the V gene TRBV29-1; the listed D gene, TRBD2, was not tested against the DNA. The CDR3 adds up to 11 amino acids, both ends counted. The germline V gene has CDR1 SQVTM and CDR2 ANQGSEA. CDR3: CSVDVEGKAYL.